The next 6 T cell receptor beta chains were all read from a single sample in a study of blood T cell repertoires in COVID-19. Sequencing was performed with immunoSEQ multiplex PCR; in TCRdb, only in-frame clones are kept and a portion is missing. This sample has under 200,000 clones, with roughly 87% found just once. The specimen sequenced was PBMCs or T cells enriched from blood (not recorded which). The receptors derive from a woman in her 50s who had recovered from COVID-19.

V is TRBV27 and J is TRBJ1-3; 11 positions agree with TRBD1. J was trimmed by 2 bases and V by 4 bases; bases with no gene match: 13. Germline assignment: CDR1 MNHEY and CDR2 SMNVEV (reference sequence). The CDR3 contains 19 residues. CDR3 region: CASSSGTGGRGLTGNTIYF. In DNA form, the CDR3 reads TGTGCCAGCAGTTCTGGGACAGGGGGTAGGGGGCTGACTGGAAACACCATATATTTT.

This clone came up once. The V and J genes are TRBV4-3 and TRBJ1-1, with a weak D call TRBD1 (5 bases). V lost 1 base and J lost 1, with 13 bases in between. The CDR3 consists of 16 residues. Per the germline V gene, CDR1 is LGHNA and CDR2 is YSLEER. CDR3 nucleotide sequence: TGCGCCAGCAGCCAAGGGGCGGGGGTCGGGAACACTGAAGCTTTCTTT. Translated, it gives CASSQGAGVGNTEAFF.

The chain employs TRBV7-2 and TRBJ1-2; no reliable D call. Looked up from germline, CDR1 is SGHTA and CDR2 is FQGNSA. Trimming stripped 0 bases from V and 2 bases from J, with 10 bases between. This CDR3 region has 15 residues. The CDR3 here is CASSLAGTGNYGYTF. CDR3 coding DNA: TGTGCCAGCAGCTTAGCCGGCACGGGAAACTATGGCTACACCTTC. Supplemented by reference TRBV7-2 and TRBJ1-2, the full variable domain reads GAGVSQSPSNKVTEKGKDVELRCDPISGHTALYWYRQSLGQGLEFLIYFQGNSAPDKSGLPSDRFSAERTGGSVSTLTIQRTQQEDSAVYLCASSLAGTGNYGYTFGSGTRLTVV.

The gene calls are TRBV28 and TRBJ2-7, with TRBD2 matching 13 bases. V was pared by 0 bases and J by 2 bases, with 4 bases of the junction left unmatched. This CDR3 contains 17 residues. Germline V gives CDR1 MDHEN, CDR2 SYDVKM. The CDR3: CASSLWGGTSGAYEQYF. Here the CDR3 DNA reads TGTGCCAGCAGTTTATGGGGGGGGACTAGCGGGGCCTACGAGCAGTACTTC. Drawing the rest from reference TRBV28 and TRBJ2-7, the complete variable domain is DVKVTQSSRYLVKRTGEKVFLECVQDMDHENMFWYRQDPGLGLRLIYFSYDVKMKEKGDIPEGYSVSREKKERFSLILESASTNQTSMYLCASSLWGGTSGAYEQYFGPGTRLTVT.

This rearrangement joins TRBV30 to TRBJ2-7, with 11 bases fitting TRBD2. The CDR3 has 17 residues. The V and J ends lost 0 bases and 2 bases, in that order; junction bases with no gene match: 9. The V gene's germline CDR1 is GTSNPN and CDR2 SVGIG (reference sequence). The CDR3 DNA sequence: TGTGCCTGGAGTGTACGGAGGACTAGCGGGTACGCCTACGAGCAGTACTTC. Its protein product is CAWSVRRTSGYAYEQYF.

The chain links TRBV7-9 to TRBJ2-7; possible D gene TRBD1, 5 bases. The CDR3 consists of 13 residues. The V gene's germline CDR1 is SEHNR and CDR2 FQNEAQ (reference sequence). Trimming pared 7 bases from V and 4 bases from J, leaving 14 bases between. The CDR3 DNA reads as TGTGCCAGCACCAAAAGGGGATTTTACGAGCAGTACTTC. It is translated as CASTKRGFYEQYF.